This T cell receptor (beta chain) was captured in a study of blood T cells in healthy people across ages. Primers used in a second PCR of about 7 to 12 cycles were a sample-barcoded 5' primer and a J-beta primer mix. A 12-random-nucleotide template-switch adaptor tagged each cDNA molecule. Each CDR3 protein gets one entry after TCRdb re-called the 5' RACE reads with MiXCR. The data show more than 1,000,000 distinct CDR3 sequences, approximately 25% seen once. This CDR3 is 13 amino acids long. CDR1 is LGHNT and CDR2 is FRNRAP in the germline V gene. V was cut by 3 bases and J by 5 bases, with 10 bases left in between. Collection of around 9.3 milliliters of peripheral blood was performed for each donor. The study isolated at least 7 million PBMCs from each sample. These data are also associated with another study on T cells of mothers and their children. This second report adds: A few healthy Caucasian mothers, along with their six children, served as the donors.

The genes are TRBV12-5 and TRBJ2-5, with D hard to call. The sample taken for sequencing was blood. The TCR was taken from a girl aged 2 to 9 in good health. CDR3 amino acids: CASGLVGRETQYF. As DNA, the CDR3 is TGTGCTAGTGGTTTAGTCGGACGGGAGACCCAGTACTTC.